The 26 T cell receptor beta chains given below trace back to one sample, sequenced in a study of blood T cell repertoires in COVID-19. The data were produced by immunoSEQ multiplex PCR, yet TCRdb's version contains in-frame clones alone and is incomplete. The repertoire consists of roughly 150,000 clones, with more than 85% occurring once and the leading ten covering about 2.6%. Material: peripheral blood. These TCRs come from a woman older than 75 with COVID-19, enrolled during active disease.

The chain joins TRBV28 to TRBJ1-1, with 7 positions matching TRBD1. The CDR3 totals 13 residues. The junction had 4 bases not matched to a gene; V was cut back by 6 bases and J by 3 bases. From germline, CDR1 is MDHEN and CDR2 SYDVKM. CDR3 amino acids: CASSRGTDTEAFF. The CDR3 nucleotides are TGTGCCAGCAGCCGAGGGACAGACACTGAAGCTTTCTTT.

This chain connects TRBV4-1 to TRBJ2-5; TRBD2 matches 10 bases. Germline CDR1 MGHRA, CDR2 YSYEKL. V trimming: 0 bases; J trimming: 2 bases; junction bases outside the gene matches: 6. The CDR3 length is 17 residues. CDR3 region: CASSQEVVAGGQETQYF. CDR3 bases: TGCGCCAGCAGCCAAGAGGTAGTAGCGGGAGGACAAGAGACCCAGTACTTC.

CDR3 sequence (DNA): TGTGCCAGCCGAACCGGGACTAGCGGGAGTCCGTACTTC. Translation: CASRTGTSGSPYF. The chain carries TRBV27 and TRBJ2-5, with TRBD2 matching over 14 bases. Germline CDR1 MNHEY, CDR2 SMNVEV (reference sequence). The CDR3 has 13 residues. V dropped 8 bases and J dropped 13; count of bases not matched to a gene: 9.

The chain has TRBV7-2 and TRBJ1-4, with D maybe TRBD1 (5 bases). Trimming cost V 5 bases and J 8 bases, with 12 bases left between them. The CDR3 extends over 13 amino acids. CDR1 SGHTA and CDR2 FQGNSA come from the germline V gene. The CDR3 region has the DNA TGTGCCAGCAGCCCATTTGCAGGGGAAAAACTGTTTTTT. It specifies CASSPFAGEKLFF.

The chain joins TRBV7-6 to TRBJ1-2, with 10 bases identical to TRBD1. V lost 5 bases and J lost 3; bases outside the gene matches: 6. Germline V CDR1 and CDR2: SGHVS, FNYEAQ. CDR3 size: 15 residues. In DNA, the CDR3 is TGTGCCAGCAGCACCCGACAGGGGGCCGACTATGGCTACACCTTC. It codes for CASSTRQGADYGYTF.

The chain is built from TRBV7-2 and TRBJ2-6; TRBD2 matches at 7 bases. This CDR3 contains 15 residues. With V trimmed by 5 bases and J by 1 base, 2 bases remained unmatched. Germline CDR1 is SGHTA and CDR2 is FQGNSA. CDR3 amino acids: CASSAGLSGANVLTF. DNA for the CDR3: TGTGCCAGCAGCGCGGGACTATCTGGGGCCAACGTCCTGACTTTC. Full variable domain (rest looked up from reference TRBV7-2 and TRBJ2-6): GAGVSQSPSNKVTEKGKDVELRCDPISGHTALYWYRQSLGQGLEFLIYFQGNSAPDKSGLPSDRFSAERTGGSVSTLTIQRTQQEDSAVYLCASSAGLSGANVLTFGAGSRLTVL.

V usage is TRBV3-1 (or the pseudogene TRBV3-2) and J usage is TRBJ2-5; D is perhaps TRBD2 (5 bases). The germline V gene encodes CDR1 LGHDT and CDR2 YNNKEL (reference sequence). The CDR3 has 15 amino acids. Trimming pared 0 bases from V and 9 bases from J, leaving 17 bases between. CDR3 sequence (DNA): TGTGCCAGCAGCCAAGATCTGGCAGGCTTGGGAGCCCAGTACTTC. It codes for CASSQDLAGLGAQYF.

The gene calls are TRBV4-2 and TRBJ2-7, with 14 nucleotides matching TRBD2. With 1 base clipped from V and 4 bases from J, the junction kept 0 bases outside the gene matches. The CDR3 runs to 15 residues. CDR1 and CDR2 from the germline V gene are LGHNA and YNFKEQ. The CDR3 nucleotides read TGTGCCAGCAGCCAAGGACTAGCGGGAGGGTACGAGCAGTACTTC. The encoded protein is CASSQGLAGGYEQYF.

The chain recombines TRBV28 with TRBJ1-4; D may be TRBD1 (6 bases). Trimming took 1 base from V and 7 from J, leaving 22 bases between them. CDR1 and CDR2 (germline): MDHEN, SYDVKM. This CDR3 region has 18 residues. CDR3 DNA: TGTGCCAGCAGTTTATTTTATTCTGAGGGGGAGGGGACTGAAAAACTGTTTTTT. Its translation is CASSLFYSEGEGTEKLFF.

The V and J genes are TRBV24-1 and TRBJ2-1; D not resolved. Germline V gene lookup returns CDR1 KGHDR and CDR2 SFDVKD. The V and J ends lost 6 bases and 4 bases respectively, with 3 bases between them. There are 11 residues in the CDR3. In nucleotides, the CDR3 is TGTGCCACCAGTCAATACAATGAGCAGTTCTTC. This encodes CATSQYNEQFF.

The chain uses TRBV7-2 and TRBJ2-2; 7 bases agree with TRBD2. V was clipped by 0 bases and J by 0 bases; unmatched bases: 7. This CDR3 spans 18 amino acids. Germline V lookup: CDR1 SGHTA, CDR2 FQGNSA. The CDR3 DNA is TGTGCCAGCAGCTTAGCGCGCCCTAGCGGCGCGAACACCGGGGAGCTGTTTTTT. This translates into CASSLARPSGANTGELFF.

This clone was recorded many times. V gene TRBV3-1 (or the pseudogene TRBV3-2) combines with J gene TRBJ2-7, with D possibly TRBD2 on 6 matching bases. Germline-derived CDR1 and CDR2 are LGHDT and YNNKEL (reference sequence). CDR3 length: 12 residues. V was shortened by 10 bases and J by 3 bases, with 13 bases between the two germline ends. CDR3 sequence reads: CATGRLHYEQYF. CDR3 nucleotides: TGTGCCACCGGGAGACTCCACTACGAGCAGTACTTC.

The V and J genes are TRBV28 and TRBJ1-3; D remains ambiguous. The CDR3 is made up of 15 amino acids. Germline CDR1 MDHEN, CDR2 SYDVKM. Trimming took 8 bases from V and 7 from J, leaving 21 bases between them. CDR3 DNA sequence: TGTGCCAGCCTCCGGGCCGGGAGGGCATCCAACACCATATATTTT. Its protein product is CASLRAGRASNTIYF.

The CDR3 DNA follows: TGTGCCAGCAGCTTAACTGGTAACGGGGAGACCCAGTACTTC. Translation: CASSLTGNGETQYF. This chain links TRBV7-3 with TRBJ2-5; D is undetermined. Trimming shortened V by 0 bases and J by 5 bases, and 10 bases separated the two germline ends. Germline CDR1 is SGHTA and CDR2 is FQGTGA. The CDR3 totals 14 residues.

The CDR3 sequence is CSVVPGLAFGETQYF. Here the CDR3 DNA reads TGCAGCGTCGTACCTGGACTAGCTTTTGGGGAGACCCAGTACTTC. This chain connects TRBV29-1 to TRBJ2-5; 8 bases are a match to TRBD2. CDR3 length equals 15 residues. The V segment lost 6 bases and the J segment 5 bases; nucleotides outside the gene matches: 14. Germline loops: CDR1 SQVTM, CDR2 ANQGSEA.

A single count supports this clone. The chain couples TRBV6-1 to TRBJ1-2, with 9 positions matching TRBD1. This CDR3 has 15 residues. Germline V CDR1 and CDR2: MNHNS, SASEGT. Germline trimming cut 3 bases from V and 2 bases from J; bases unmatched to any gene: 4. Here the CDR3 DNA reads TGTGCCAGCAGTGAGGGGACAGGGTTGAACTATGGCTACACCTTC. This codes for CASSEGTGLNYGYTF.

J is TRBJ1-5 and V is TRBV27; no clear D. V shed 3 bases and J shed 4 bases, with 10 bases lying between them. The germline CDR1 and CDR2 sequences are MNHEY and SMNVEV (reference sequence). This CDR3 region has 14 residues. The DNA for the CDR3 is TGTGCCAGCAGTTTGTCGGGGAATAATCAGCCCCAGCATTTT. Translating it yields CASSLSGNNQPQHF.

V and J are TRBV6-1 and TRBJ1-4; 8 bases are a match to TRBD1. The CDR3 is 17 amino acids. V shed 3 bases and J 8 bases; nucleotides not matched to a gene: 14. Germline V gene sequence: CDR1 MNHNS, CDR2 SASEGT. The CDR3 sequence: CASSDLGTGQEGEKLFF. CDR3 sequence (DNA): TGTGCCAGCAGTGATTTAGGGACAGGTCAAGAAGGGGAAAAACTGTTTTTT.

This sequence joins TRBV4-2 and TRBJ2-5; 7 bases match TRBD2. With 5 bases clipped from V and 5 bases from J, the junction kept 8 bases outside the gene matches. Germline CDR1 and CDR2: LGHNA and YNFKEQ. The CDR3 is 14 residues long. CDR3 DNA sequence: TGTGCCAGCAGCTACACTAGCGCCAGTGAGACCCAGTACTTC. This translates into CASSYTSASETQYF.

The J gene is TRBJ2-5, the V gene TRBV28; the D is unclear. CDR3 length: 11 amino acids. Per the germline V gene, CDR1 is MDHEN and CDR2 is SYDVKM. Trimming took 3 bases from V and 5 from J, leaving 4 bases between them. The DNA for the CDR3 is TGTGCCAGCAGTTTGTATGAGACCCAGTACTTC. Its protein is CASSLYETQYF.

This clone showed up just a few times. The chain recombines TRBV9 with TRBJ1-5; D possibly corresponds to TRBD1 (5 bases). The CDR3 covers 15 residues. Trimming cost V 0 bases and J 1 base, with 8 bases left between them. CDR1 is SGDLS, CDR2 YYNGEE, per germline. The CDR3 DNA follows: TGTGCCAGCAGCGTAGACGCAGGGAGCAATCAGCCCCAGCATTTT. This codes for CASSVDAGSNQPQHF. The full variable domain, completed using reference TRBV9 and TRBJ1-5, is DSGVTQTPKHLITATGQRVTLRCSPRSGDLSVYWYQQSLDQGLQFLIQYYNGEERAKGNILERFSAQQFPDLHSELNLSSLELGDSALYFCASSVDAGSNQPQHFGDGTRLSIL.

The chain carries TRBV7-8 and TRBJ2-5, with D maybe TRBD1 (7 bases). The V gene's germline CDR1 is SGHVS and CDR2 FQNEAQ. Trimming took 5 bases from V and 3 from J, leaving 13 bases between them. CDR3 length: 14 amino acids. CDR3 in amino acids: CASSPDRREETQYF. The CDR3 DNA follows: TGTGCCAGCAGCCCGGACAGGAGGGAAGAGACCCAGTACTTC.

The chain uses TRBV6-1 and TRBJ1-2; D gene unclear. This CDR3 region has 14 residues. With 2 bases removed from V and 0 bases from J, the gap between germline ends came to 7 bases. Germline CDR1 reads MNHNS; CDR2 reads SASEGT. The CDR3 DNA sequence: TGTGCCAGCAGTGAAAGCGTGACTAACTATGGCTACACCTTC. Its protein is CASSESVTNYGYTF.

The gene calls are TRBV27 and TRBJ2-7, with TRBD1 matching 9 bases. V was pared by 4 bases and J by 7 bases, with 11 bases of the junction left unmatched. The CDR3 length is 15 residues. Germline CDR1 and CDR2: MNHEY and SMNVEV (reference sequence). The CDR3 reads CASSSPGQGTLEQYF. In DNA form, the CDR3 reads TGTGCCAGCAGTTCACCCGGACAGGGGACCCTGGAGCAGTACTTC.

The V and J genes are TRBV5-4 and TRBJ2-6; 7 bases map to TRBD1. The CDR3 has 17 amino acids. With 5 bases clipped from V and 2 bases from J, the junction kept 10 bases outside the gene matches. Germline CDR1 reads SGHNT; CDR2 reads YYREEE (reference sequence). CDR3 nucleotide sequence: TGTGCCAGCAGACGTACGGGACAGTTGACTGGGGCCAACGTCCTGACTTTC. It specifies CASRRTGQLTGANVLTF.

The V gene is TRBV5-1, the J gene TRBJ2-3; TRBD1 agrees at 7 bases. Trimming took 2 bases from V and 3 from J; bases not matched to a gene: 15. This CDR3 spans 18 amino acids. Germline CDR1 and CDR2: SGHRS and YFSETQ. CDR3 in amino acids: CASSLRQPTGPSTDTQYF. As DNA, the CDR3 is TGCGCCAGCAGCTTACGCCAGCCGACAGGGCCCTCTACAGATACGCAGTATTTT.